The T cell receptor beta chain under discussion was sequenced for a study of identifying expanded T cells in peripheral blood. The study's findings and limits: Differentially abundant clones: around 1.2 between replicates, roughly 16 at two to three weeks, around 20 at four.

On this clone itself: Its antigen is as yet unknown.

The repertoire was sequenced with immunoSEQ multiplex PCR; TCRdb's copy has only in-frame clones and lacks some. The table has around 120,000 clones, approximately 84% seen once. V was clipped by 5 bases and J by 2 bases, with 12 bases between them. CDR3 size: 15 residues. Germline V gene data show CDR1 as MNHEY and CDR2 as SVGAGI. No infections or other immune events were documented during collection. The chain carries TRBV6-5 and TRBJ2-2; D not resolved. Sequencing used blood. The clonotype was recovered from a person aged 18-69 years in good health. The CDR3 spells CASSPERTNTGELFF. The CDR3 nucleotides are TGTGCCAGCAGTCCTGAGCGAACTAACACCGGGGAGCTGTTTTTT.